Listed below are T cell receptor beta chains from one sample, sequenced in a study of T-cell reconstitution after alpha-beta-depleted transplantation in children. In TCRdb, the PCR reads were re-called with MiXCR into one record per CDR3 protein. This sample has about 190,000 distinct CDR3 sequences, with approximately 7% found just once. The sequencing used PBMCs from the stem cell graft donor, collected from the stem cell graft. The receptors originated from a human donor who donated a stem cell graft to a child with Wiskott-Aldrich syndrome. The CDR3 runs from the conserved cysteine through the conserved F or W. D genes are given only for firm matches. Clone size is not always given. Where it is, it says once, few, many or a class for expanded clones.

size,V,D,J,CDR3,DNA
many,TRBV4-1,.,TRBJ1-5,CASSQEGTVSNQPQHF,TGCGCCAGCAGCCAAGAGGGGACCGTTAGCAATCAGCCCCAGCATTTT
few,TRBV11-2,.,TRBJ2-4,CASSLDHLRLRNIQYF,TGTGCCAGCAGCTTAGATCATCTTAGACTGAGGAACATTCAGTACTTC
many,TRBV5-1,.,TRBJ2-3,CASSLAEGKPTDTQYF,TGCGCCAGCAGCTTGGCCGAGGGGAAACCCACAGATACGCAGTATTTT
many,TRBV5-1,.,TRBJ2-1,CASSLERRARSSYNEQFF,TGCGCCAGCAGCTTGGAGCGGAGAGCGCGATCCTCCTACAATGAGCAGTTCTTC
many,TRBV5-1,.,TRBJ2-2,CASSLRGGLPGTGELFF,TGCGCCAGCAGCTTGCGAGGTGGGCTCCCTGGGACCGGGGAGCTGTTTTTT
few,TRBV7-9,.,TRBJ2-1,CASSLFSLNEQFF,TGTGCCAGCAGCTTATTTAGTCTAAATGAGCAGTTCTTC
many,TRBV19,.,TRBJ2-1,CASGGGRSYNEQFF,TGTGCCAGTGGTGGGGGCCGCTCCTACAATGAGCAGTTCTTC
many,TRBV20-1,TRBD1,TRBJ1-1,CSALTGAMGEAFF,TGCAGCGCCCTGACAGGGGCGATGGGTGAAGCTTTCTTT
many,TRBV4-3,.,TRBJ2-1,CASSQDGWGSAYNEQFF,TGCGCCAGCAGCCAAGATGGTTGGGGGAGTGCCTACAATGAGCAGTTCTTC
.,TRBV28,TRBD1,TRBJ1-1,CASSFFDRGGTEAFF,TGTGCCAGCAGTTTTTTCGACAGGGGAGGGACTGAAGCTTTCTTT
many,TRBV5-1,TRBD1,TRBJ2-2,CASSPGQGGAGELFF,TGCGCCAGCAGCCCAGGACAGGGCGGCGCTGGGGAGCTGTTTTTT
few,TRBV18,.,TRBJ2-3,CASSGTSTDTQYF,TGTGCCAGCTCAGGGACTAGCACAGATACGCAGTATTTT
many,TRBV4-3,.,TRBJ1-6,CASSQDLSMGSSYNSPLHF,TGCGCCAGCAGCCAAGATTTGAGTATGGGGAGCTCCTATAATTCACCCCTCCACTTT
.,TRBV5-1,TRBD1,TRBJ2-1,CASSPGTGGIDEQFF,TGCGCCAGCAGCCCCGGGACAGGGGGGATTGATGAGCAGTTCTTC
few,TRBV6-1,.,TRBJ1-1,CASSEGGRGTEAFF,TGTGCCAGCAGTGAAGGGGGCCGGGGCACTGAAGCTTTCTTT
many,TRBV9,.,TRBJ2-1,CASSTELADLRNEQFF,TGTGCCAGCAGCACCGAATTGGCAGATCTTCGGAATGAGCAGTTCTTC
few,TRBV10-2,TRBD1,TRBJ1-2,CASRGTGGWSGYTF,TGCGCCAGCAGAGGGACAGGGGGCTGGTCCGGCTACACCTTC
.,TRBV11-3,.,TRBJ2-1,CASSDRQGLDEQFF,TGTGCCAGCAGCGACCGACAAGGACTCGATGAGCAGTTCTTC
few,TRBV30,.,TRBJ2-7,CAWSVWGYEQYF,TGTGCCTGGAGTGTATGGGGGTACGAGCAGTACTTC
many,TRBV20-1,TRBD2,TRBJ2-1,CSAKPGLAANNEQFF,TGCAGTGCTAAGCCGGGACTAGCGGCCAACAATGAGCAGTTCTTC
many,TRBV20-1,.,TRBJ2-5,CSARDNQLAHQETQYF,TGCAGTGCTAGGGATAATCAACTAGCCCACCAAGAGACCCAGTACTTC
many,TRBV5-1,.,TRBJ2-1,CASSLDIGGYNEQFF,TGCGCCAGCAGCTTGGATATAGGAGGGTACAATGAGCAGTTCTTC
many,TRBV12-3/TRBV12-4,.,TRBJ1-1,CASISVSEAFF,TGTGCCAGCATTTCGGTCTCTGAAGCTTTCTTT
medium-sized,TRBV6-2/TRBV6-3,.,TRBJ2-7,CASSYDAETYEQYF,TGTGCCAGCAGTTACGACGCGGAAACCTACGAGCAGTACTTC
few,TRBV7-8,.,TRBJ2-7,CASSPGVNTYEQYF,TGTGCCAGCAGCCCGGGGGTCAATACCTACGAGCAGTACTTC
.,TRBV3-1,.,TRBJ2-3,CASSQERRTDTQYF,TGTGCCAGCAGCCAAGAGAGGCGCACAGATACGCAGTATTTT
many,TRBV7-8,.,TRBJ1-6,CASSLQAGKNSPLHF,TGTGCCAGCAGCTTGCAGGCAGGGAAAAATTCACCCCTCCACTTT
many,TRBV29-1,.,TRBJ2-5,CSVDTSGRGETQYF,TGCAGCGTGGACACATCCGGACGCGGGGAGACCCAGTACTTC
many,TRBV12-3/TRBV12-4,.,TRBJ1-2,CASSVREIANYGYTF,TGTGCCAGCAGTGTCCGGGAGATAGCTAACTATGGCTACACCTTC
many,TRBV4-1,.,TRBJ2-7,CASSQDLLGGANFYEQYF,TGCGCCAGCAGCCAAGACCTACTAGGGGGGGCCAATTTCTACGAGCAGTACTTC
many,TRBV5-1,.,TRBJ2-3,CASSPERWDTQYF,TGCGCCAGCAGCCCGGAACGTTGGGATACGCAGTATTTT
many,TRBV4-1,TRBD2,TRBJ2-7,CASSQNLAGGNEQYF,TGCGCCAGCAGCCAAAATCTAGCGGGAGGAAACGAGCAGTACTTC
many,TRBV7-2,TRBD2,TRBJ2-1,CASSKGLGGEEFF,TGTGCCAGCAGCAAGGGACTAGGGGGGGAGGAGTTCTTC
.,TRBV7-8,TRBD1,TRBJ2-5,CASSPTGEWGWTQYF,TGTGCCAGCAGCCCTACAGGGGAGTGGGGGTGGACCCAGTACTTC
.,TRBV6-2/TRBV6-3,.,TRBJ1-6,CASTGGSYNSPLHF,TGTGCCAGCACCGGGGGATCCTATAATTCACCCCTCCACTTT
many,TRBV11-3,TRBD1,TRBJ2-1,CASSVQTGGNEQFF,TGTGCCAGCAGCGTCCAAACAGGGGGCAATGAGCAGTTCTTC
many,TRBV29-1,.,TRBJ2-4,CSVAARNIQYF,TGCAGCGTTGCCGCCAGAAACATTCAGTACTTC
few,TRBV18,.,TRBJ1-1,CASSQRAGPTEAFF,TGTGCCAGCTCACAACGAGCGGGACCCACTGAAGCTTTCTTT
many,TRBV6-6,TRBD1,TRBJ2-5,CASSHRGGETQYF,TGTGCCAGCAGCCACAGGGGTGGCGAGACCCAGTACTTC
few,TRBV18,TRBD1,TRBJ2-2,CASSPRQGAPNTGELFF,TGTGCCAGCTCACCAAGGCAGGGGGCGCCGAACACCGGGGAGCTGTTTTTT
many,TRBV15,TRBD1,TRBJ1-2,CATSKAAGQENYGYTF,TGTGCCACCAGCAAAGCTGCTGGACAGGAGAATTATGGCTACACCTTC
.,TRBV2,.,TRBJ1-1,CASSGARGGTEAFF,TGTGCCAGCAGTGGAGCGAGGGGGGGCACTGAAGCTTTCTTT
.,TRBV5-1,.,TRBJ2-2,CASSYQTLETNTGELFF,TGCGCCAGCAGCTACCAGACGTTGGAAACGAACACCGGGGAGCTGTTTTTT
many,TRBV5-1,.,TRBJ1-1,CASSLAGRNTEAFF,TGCGCCAGCAGTCTAGCCGGCCGGAACACTGAAGCTTTCTTT
many,TRBV20-1,TRBD1,TRBJ2-7,CSARVDRGLWDEQYF,TGCAGTGCTAGGGTTGACAGGGGGTTGTGGGACGAGCAGTACTTC
many,TRBV27,TRBD2,TRBJ2-1,CASREGLDTLVGNEQFF,TGTGCCAGCAGGGAGGGACTAGACACTTTGGTGGGGAATGAGCAGTTCTTC
many,TRBV5-1,.,TRBJ1-1,CASNMNPGADTEAFF,TGCGCCAGCAACATGAATCCGGGGGCGGACACTGAAGCTTTCTTT
many,TRBV11-2,TRBD2,TRBJ2-3,CASSLGLGLAGGRGGTQYF,TGTGCCAGCAGCTTAGGACTTGGACTAGCGGGGGGCCGGGGCGGTACGCAGTATTTT
.,TRBV6-6,.,TRBJ1-6,CASFMYNSPLHF,TGTGCCAGCTTTATGTATAATTCACCCCTCCACTTT
.,TRBV28,TRBD1,TRBJ1-1,CASSFLTGGSTEAFF,TGTGCCAGCAGTTTTTTGACAGGGGGAAGCACTGAAGCTTTCTTT
many,TRBV12-3/TRBV12-4,.,TRBJ1-2,CASRPGGWDYGYTF,TGTGCCAGCAGGCCCGGAGGGTGGGACTATGGCTACACCTTC
many,TRBV6-1,TRBD2,TRBJ2-7,CASSPTSGNYEQYF,TGTGCCAGCAGTCCGACTAGCGGTAATTACGAGCAGTACTTC